The 27 T cell receptor beta chains below come from one sample, sequenced in a study of blood T cell repertoires in COVID-19. Here immunoSEQ multiplex PCR was the method, and the copy in TCRdb shows in-frame clones only, minus some. The sample holds some 220,000 clones, about 85% seen once. Sequenced: peripheral blood. Source of these receptors: a woman in her late teens or twenties who had recovered from COVID-19.

The chain employs TRBV20-1 and TRBJ2-7; 7 bases line up with TRBD1. This CDR3 contains 10 residues. Unmatched junction bases numbered 2, after V lost 6 bases and J lost 6 bases. Per germline, CDR1 DFQATT and CDR2 SNEGSKA (reference sequence). The DNA of the CDR3 is TGCAGTGCCTGGACAGGCGAGCAGTACTTC. It encodes CSAWTGEQYF.

The rearrangement uses TRBV30 and TRBJ2-3; 8 positions agree with TRBD1. This CDR3 is 14 amino acids long. Unmatched junction bases numbered 4, after V lost 3 bases and J lost 2 bases. Germline values: CDR1 GTSNPN, CDR2 SVGIG (reference sequence). The chain's CDR3 is CAWSWTGSTDTQYF. CDR3 in DNA: TGTGCCTGGAGCTGGACAGGGTCCACAGATACGCAGTATTTT.

This clone was counted once. The V call is TRBV7-3, the J call TRBJ1-2; 9 nucleotides agree with TRBD1. CDR3 size: 13 residues. The ends lost 5 bases at V and 4 bases at J; junction bases unmatched: 2. Germline V lookup: CDR1 SGHTA, CDR2 FQGTGA. Written as DNA, the CDR3 is TGTGCCAGCAGCCCGGGACAGGGCTATGGCTACACCTTC. Translation gives CASSPGQGYGYTF.

This chain joins TRBV19 and TRBJ1-6; 7 positions match TRBD1. Trimming cost V 7 bases and J 6 bases; bases outside gene matches: 9. CDR3 length: 15 amino acids. The germline CDR1 and CDR2 sequences are LNHDA and SQIVND (reference sequence). CDR3 sequence: CASTLSDRTNSPLHF. The CDR3 DNA sequence: TGTGCCAGTACCCTATCGGACAGGACTAATTCACCCCTCCACTTT.

V usage is TRBV9 and J usage is TRBJ2-1; possibly TRBD2 for D (6 bases). CDR3 length: 14 residues. V was cut by 1 base and J by 7 bases, with 12 bases left in between. The germline CDR1 and CDR2 sequences are SGDLS and YYNGEE. CDR3 coding DNA: TGTGCCAGCAGCGTATGGCGGGAACAAAATGAGCAGTTCTTC. Its translation is CASSVWREQNEQFF. Full variable domain (missing parts from reference TRBV9 and TRBJ2-1): DSGVTQTPKHLITATGQRVTLRCSPRSGDLSVYWYQQSLDQGLQFLIQYYNGEERAKGNILERFSAQQFPDLHSELNLSSLELGDSALYFCASSVWREQNEQFFGPGTRLTVL.

In DNA form, the CDR3 reads TGTGCCAGCAGGGGCGGGATTAAAAACATTCAGTACTTC. Protein product: CASRGGIKNIQYF. The chain links TRBV27 to TRBJ2-4; TRBD2 is a possible D gene (6 bases). Germline CDR1 and CDR2: MNHEY and SMNVEV (reference sequence). The V end lost 6 bases, the J end lost 4 bases, and 10 bases lay between the germline ends. The CDR3 spans 13 residues.

V is TRBV5-1 and J is TRBJ1-1; a weak D match, TRBD1 (5 bases). The CDR3 covers 13 residues. The V end was cut by 3 bases, the J end by 6 bases, with 12 bases between. Per germline, CDR1 SGHRS and CDR2 YFSETQ. In nucleotides, the CDR3 is TGCGCCAGCAGCTCGGACGACAGACCTGAAGCTTTCTTT. This codes for CASSSDDRPEAFF.

This clone was detected ten times or more. This rearrangement joins TRBV29-1 to TRBJ2-2, with 9 bases matching TRBD2. The CDR3 loop spans 14 amino acids. V shed 4 bases, J shed 3 bases, and the junction held 3 bases outside the gene matches. From germline, CDR1 is SQVTM and CDR2 ANQGSEA. CDR3 region: CSVGREGDTGELFF. The CDR3 coding sequence is TGCAGCGTTGGGCGGGAGGGCGACACCGGGGAGCTGTTTTTT.

CDR3 DNA: TGTGCCAGCAGCTCCGGAGCGGTCTACAATGAGCAGTTCTTC. Residues: CASSSGAVYNEQFF. The chain recombines TRBV7-6 with TRBJ2-1, with a weak D call TRBD2 (5 bases). In germline, CDR1 is SGHVS, CDR2 FNYEAQ. Trimming cost V 4 bases and J 3 bases, with 10 bases left between them. This CDR3 comprises 14 residues.

The rearrangement links TRBV6-2 or TRBV6-3 to TRBJ2-7, with unresolved D. Germline V lookup: CDR1 MNHEY, CDR2 SVGEGT. The germline V and J ends were trimmed by 6 bases and 3 bases, with 9 bases remaining between them. There are 12 residues in the CDR3. This chain's CDR3 is CASSLTYYEQYF. CDR3 nucleotide sequence: TGTGCCAGCAGCCTCACTTACTACGAGCAGTACTTC.

J is TRBJ1-1 and V is TRBV27; a weak D match, TRBD1 (6 bases). From germline, CDR1 is MNHEY and CDR2 SMNVEV (reference sequence). This CDR3 region has 16 residues. The V end was cut by 2 bases, the J end by 4 bases, with 17 bases between. CDR3 sequence: CASSLITALGGTEAFF. The CDR3 bases are TGTGCCAGCAGTTTAATCACAGCTCTAGGGGGCACTGAAGCTTTCTTT.

This clone appeared a single time. The chain is built from TRBV6-5 and TRBJ1-2; a weak D match, TRBD1 (6 bases). Germline CDR1 and CDR2: MNHEY and SVGAGI. V lost 6 bases and J 3 bases, leaving 11 bases between the germline ends. The CDR3 consists of 13 residues. CDR3 protein: CASRETGYYGYTF. As DNA, the CDR3 is TGTGCCAGCAGGGAGACAGGATACTATGGCTACACCTTC.

This sequence joins TRBV20-1 and TRBJ1-1; 9 bases match TRBD1. Germline CDR1 DFQATT, CDR2 SNEGSKA (reference sequence). This CDR3 has 13 residues. Trimming took 3 bases from V and 4 from J; bases not matched to a gene: 3. The CDR3 is CSASNRGRTEAFF. The CDR3, as DNA: TGCAGTGCTAGTAACAGGGGGCGCACTGAAGCTTTCTTT.

This clone has more than one count but fewer than ten. V is TRBV7-3 and J is TRBJ1-2; D gene ambiguous. The CDR3 contains 17 residues. Germline values: CDR1 SGHTA, CDR2 FQGTGA. With 1 base removed from V and 7 bases from J, the gap between germline ends came to 22 bases. CDR3 region: CASSLIIGGLRYSGYTF. The DNA for the CDR3 is TGTGCCAGCAGCTTAATTATCGGCGGGCTTCGGTACTCTGGCTACACCTTC. The whole variable domain, remainder taken from reference TRBV7-3 and TRBJ1-2, is GAGVSQTPSNKVTEKGKYVELRCDPISGHTALYWYRQSLGQGPEFLIYFQGTGAADDSGLPNDRFFAVRPEGSVSTLKIQRTERGDSAVYLCASSLIIGGLRYSGYTFGSGTRLTVV.

The genes are TRBV9 and TRBJ2-5; 7 bases are a match to TRBD2. CDR1 SGDLS and CDR2 YYNGEE come from the germline V gene. The CDR3 sequence is 16 residues long. With V trimmed by 0 bases and J by 0 bases, 5 bases remained unmatched. CDR3 sequence (DNA): TGTGCCAGCAGCGTAGGCCTAGCGGAGTACCAAGAGACCCAGTACTTC. This translates into CASSVGLAEYQETQYF. The full variable domain, with the rest looked up from reference TRBV9 and TRBJ2-5, is DSGVTQTPKHLITATGQRVTLRCSPRSGDLSVYWYQQSLDQGLQFLIQYYNGEERAKGNILERFSAQQFPDLHSELNLSSLELGDSALYFCASSVGLAEYQETQYFGPGTRLLVL.

This clone was picked up a small number of times. The rearrangement uses TRBV7-9 and TRBJ1-2, with TRBD1 matching over 8 bases. Germline values: CDR1 SEHNR, CDR2 FQNEAQ (reference sequence). J gave up 4 bases and V 7 bases, and 8 bases lay outside the gene matches. The CDR3 is made up of 14 amino acids. The CDR3: CASKPGGASYGYTF. CDR3 in DNA: TGTGCCAGCAAGCCAGGGGGCGCTTCCTATGGCTACACCTTC.

V gene TRBV6-5 combines with J gene TRBJ1-1, with a weak D call TRBD1 (6 bases). The CDR3 runs 13 residues. Per the germline V gene, CDR1 is MNHEY and CDR2 is SVGAGI. V was cut by 6 bases and J by 8 bases, with 16 bases left in between. CDR3 DNA: TGTGCCAGCAGCACCGGGACACGATACGAAGCTTTCTTT. Encoded protein: CASSTGTRYEAFF.

This sequence joins TRBV5-4 and TRBJ1-2; D gene uncertain. The germline V and J ends were trimmed by 0 bases and 6 bases, with 12 bases remaining between them. The germline V gene has CDR1 SGHNT and CDR2 YYREEE (reference sequence). The CDR3 covers 14 residues. CDR3: CASSLDQVTNGYTF. In nucleotides, the CDR3 is TGTGCCAGCAGCTTGGATCAGGTGACGAATGGCTACACCTTC.

The chain's CDR3 is CASSFLAGGSYNEQFF. The CDR3 nucleotides are TGTGCCAGCAGTTTTCTAGCGGGAGGGAGCTACAATGAGCAGTTCTTC. The chain couples TRBV6-2 or TRBV6-3 to TRBJ2-1; 12 nucleotides match TRBD2. V gave up 4 bases and J gave up 3 bases; unmatched junction bases: 4. CDR3 length equals 16 residues. CDR1 and CDR2 (germline): MNHEY, SVGEGT.

The chain is built from TRBV5-1 and TRBJ1-2; D remains ambiguous. The CDR3 loop spans 13 amino acids. V was pared by 4 bases and J by 8 bases, with 15 bases between. CDR1 and CDR2 (germline): SGHRS, YFSETQ. CDR3 residues: CASSPEPPGGYTF. CDR3 DNA sequence: TGCGCCAGCAGCCCGGAGCCGCCGGGGGGCTACACCTTC.

The V gene is TRBV19, the J gene TRBJ2-7, with 10 positions matching TRBD2. Germline lookup yields CDR1 LNHDA and CDR2 SQIVND (reference sequence). J was trimmed by 4 bases and V by 3 bases; bases with no gene match: 6. CDR3 size: 15 residues. The chain's CDR3 is CASSMLLAGQYEQYF. The DNA for the CDR3 is TGTGCCAGTAGTATGCTACTAGCGGGACAATACGAGCAGTACTTC.

V gene TRBV29-1 combines with J gene TRBJ1-2; D remains unclear. This CDR3 comprises 14 residues. Germline V gene data show CDR1 as SQVTM and CDR2 as ANQGSEA. V lost 3 bases, J lost 3 bases, and 14 bases lay in between. CDR3 sequence (DNA): TGCAGCGTTGATCAGGCGAAGGGAGACTATGGCTACACCTTC. This gives the protein CSVDQAKGDYGYTF. Using reference TRBV29-1 and TRBJ1-2 for the parts outside the CDR3, the full variable domain is SAVISQKPSRDICQRGTSLTIQCQVDSQVTMMFWYRQQPGQSLTLIATANQGSEATYESGFVIDKFPISRPNLTFSTLTVSNMSPEDSSIYLCSVDQAKGDYGYTFGSGTRLTVV.

The chain combines TRBV7-9 with TRBJ2-5, with 10 bases matching TRBD1. This CDR3 region has 16 residues. In germline, CDR1 is SEHNR, CDR2 FQNEAQ (reference sequence). Trimming removed 5 bases from V and 4 bases from J; junction bases left unmatched: 10. This chain's CDR3 is CASSLRQGAPIETQYF. DNA of the CDR3: TGTGCCAGCAGCCTCCGACAGGGGGCGCCAATAGAGACCCAGTACTTC.

The gene calls are TRBV4-1 and TRBJ1-4; TRBD1 is a possible D gene (5 bases). The V end was cut by 1 base, the J end by 4 bases, with 10 bases between. CDR3 length: 15 amino acids. Germline V gives CDR1 MGHRA, CDR2 YSYEKL. CDR3: CASSQVIQGNEKLFF. As DNA, the CDR3 is TGCGCCAGCAGCCAAGTTATCCAGGGTAATGAAAAACTGTTTTTT.

The V and J genes are TRBV6-5 and TRBJ1-5; 7 positions agree with TRBD1. V dropped 6 bases and J dropped 4; count of bases not matched to a gene: 3. The germline V gene encodes CDR1 MNHEY and CDR2 SVGAGI. CDR3 length: 13 residues. CDR3 sequence (DNA): TGTGCCAGCAGCGACAGGGTGAATCAGCCCCAGCATTTT. This translates into CASSDRVNQPQHF.

This sequence joins TRBV25-1 and TRBJ1-5; D is ambiguous. V was pared by 4 bases and J by 4 bases, with 5 bases between. Germline CDR1 reads MGHDK; CDR2 reads SYGVNS. The CDR3 is 12 residues long. CDR3 in amino acids: CASSGLNQPQHF. The CDR3 DNA reads as TGTGCCAGCAGTGGACTTAATCAGCCCCAGCATTTT.

Remarks on this clone: The junction differs from germline at one of its ends, possibly a read error. The gene calls are TRBV7-2 and TRBJ2-1; TRBD2 matches 8 bases. Germline CDR1 SGHTA, CDR2 FQGNSA. The CDR3 is made up of 13 amino acids. The CDR3 loop is CASSLEQKRERFF. DNA for the CDR3: TGTGCCAGCAGCTTAGAACAAAAGCGGGAGCGGTTCTTC.